Below, 15 T cell receptor beta chains from the same sample are listed, as sequenced in a study of T cells expressing NK-cell markers. TCRdb reprocessed the 5' RACE reads and keeps a single row for each CDR3 protein, giving no DNA. The sample table sets out 130,000 to 150,000 distinct CDR3 sequences. The sequencing input was blood T cells: a sorted CD56 or NKG2C T cell subset, CD4+ or CD8+ T cells, or bulk PBMC T cells (not recorded which). The receptors here all came from a young man in good health.

The V call is TRBV28, the J call TRBJ2-3. The CDR3 is 15 amino acids. CDR1 MDHEN and CDR2 SYDVKM come from the germline V gene. CDR3 region: CATLNPIERTDTQYF.

The chain uses TRBV15 and TRBJ2-7; as DNA is missing, the TRBD1 call by TCRdb cannot be tested. CDR3 length: 14 residues. The germline gives CDR1 LNHNV, CDR2 YYDKDF (reference sequence). The CDR3 spells CATSRGDRGHEQYF.

This chain joins TRBV4-3 and TRBJ2-1. The CDR3 runs 15 residues. The germline CDR1 and CDR2 sequences are LGHNA and YSLEER. The CDR3 reads CASSQAGSSYNEQFF.

The rearrangement uses TRBV12-3 or TRBV12-4 and TRBJ2-2; the D call from TCRdb, TRBD1, cannot be confirmed without DNA. This CDR3 is 15 amino acids long. CDR3 residues: CASSLWTDHTGELFF.

This chain links TRBV27 with TRBJ2-3. Germline CDR1 MNHEY, CDR2 SMNVEV (reference sequence). CDR3 length equals 14 residues. The CDR3 loop is CASSFTGFADTQYF.

The chain links TRBV7-9 to TRBJ2-1. Germline CDR1 reads SEHNR; CDR2 reads FQNEAQ (reference sequence). This CDR3 region has 15 residues. CDR3 amino acids: CASSLDSAVYNEQFF.

CDR3: CASRTANTEAFF. This chain connects TRBV25-1 to TRBJ1-1. The germline V gene has CDR1 MGHDK and CDR2 SYGVNS. CDR3 length: 12 residues.

The V and J genes are TRBV30 and TRBJ2-2; the TRBD2 assignment by TCRdb is unverifiable without DNA. Germline V CDR1 and CDR2: GTSNPN, SVGIG (reference sequence). The CDR3 consists of 14 residues. CDR3 protein: CASRPIRGTGELFF.

This sequence joins TRBV6-5 and TRBJ2-3; TCRdb gives TRBD2 as the D gene, but with no DNA this cannot be confirmed. The germline gives CDR1 MNHEY, CDR2 SVGAGI. The CDR3 consists of 19 residues. CDR3 region: CASSWTSGRAGDSTDTQYF.

The gene calls are TRBV11-1 and TRBJ2-3; TCRdb outputs TRBD1, but without DNA this stays unchecked. This CDR3 is 16 amino acids long. Germline CDR1 and CDR2: SGHAT and FQDESV (reference sequence). The CDR3 protein is CASSGPPGQDTDTQYF.

The chain recombines TRBV11-2 with TRBJ2-1; TCRdb picks TRBD1, but there is no DNA to check that call. CDR1 is SGHAT, CDR2 FQNNGV, per germline. The CDR3 is 14 residues long. The CDR3 is CASSSRSHPGEQFF.

CDR3 residues: CASSPPQGAKAEAFF. The chain couples TRBV4-1 to TRBJ1-1; absent DNA, TCRdb's TRBD1 call cannot be checked. This CDR3 spans 15 amino acids. Germline assignment: CDR1 MGHRA and CDR2 YSYEKL.

The chain combines TRBV5-1 with TRBJ2-7. The germline CDR1 and CDR2 sequences are SGHRS and YFSETQ. The CDR3 is made up of 13 amino acids. The CDR3 sequence: CASSPLAIHEQYF.

This chain joins TRBV2 and TRBJ1-1. Germline V lookup: CDR1 SNHLY, CDR2 FYNNEI. The CDR3 has 12 amino acids. CDR3 region: CASKDKEAEAFF.

The chain has TRBV19 and TRBJ2-5; the TCRdb call, TRBD2, lacks DNA for checking. Germline V gene sequence: CDR1 LNHDA, CDR2 SQIVND (reference sequence). The CDR3 spans 14 residues. CDR3 sequence reads: CASSIALGGETQYF.